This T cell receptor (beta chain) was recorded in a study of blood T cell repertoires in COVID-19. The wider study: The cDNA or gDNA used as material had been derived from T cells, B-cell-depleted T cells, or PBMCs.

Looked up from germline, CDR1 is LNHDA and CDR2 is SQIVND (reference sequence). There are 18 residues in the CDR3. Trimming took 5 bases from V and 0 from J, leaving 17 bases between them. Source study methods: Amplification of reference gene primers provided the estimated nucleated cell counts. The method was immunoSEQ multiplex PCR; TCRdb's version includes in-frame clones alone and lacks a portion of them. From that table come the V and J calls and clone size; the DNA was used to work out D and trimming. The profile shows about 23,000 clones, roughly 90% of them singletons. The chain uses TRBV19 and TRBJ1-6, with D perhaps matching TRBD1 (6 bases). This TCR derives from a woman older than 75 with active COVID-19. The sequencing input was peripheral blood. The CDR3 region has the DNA TGTGCCAGTAGTGATCGGCGGGGGGGCGACTCCTATAATTCACCCCTCCACTTT. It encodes CASSDRRGGDSYNSPLHF.